The T cell receptor (beta chain) described here comes from a study of shared clonotypes between healthy human individuals. Study-wide context: Every donor yielded three CD4 naive, three CD4 memory, two CD8 naive and one CD8 memory plate.

The donors, healthy adults who were HIV-negative, had experienced no recent acute infections or vaccinations. Of note for this clone: Its specificity is not known.

The CDR3 has 14 amino acids. J lost 7 bases, V lost 6 bases, and 5 bases had no gene match. Germline V gene lookup returns CDR1 SNHLY and CDR2 FYNNEI. In the authors' workflow: ImmunoSEQ sequences covered only the junction and lacked quality scores; filtering therefore differed. The method was immunoSEQ multiplex PCR; TCRdb's version includes in-frame clones alone and lacks a portion of them. For V, J and clone size, that table is used; D and trimming come from the DNA. Of more than 2 million clones listed, around 95% are singletons. Study conclusions and caveats: Larger richness was generally estimated for naive than memory subsets.

This TCR derives from a man aged 18-30 years in good health. V is TRBV2 and J is TRBJ1-6; 8 nucleotides line up with TRBD1. Sequencing was done on a sample of naive CD4+ T cells sorted from blood. Subset given: CD45RA+ positively selected. CDR3 protein: CASSPDRDNSPLHF. In DNA form, the CDR3 reads TGTGCCAGCAGCCCGGACAGGGACAATTCACCCCTCCACTTT.